A selection of T cell receptor beta chains follows, all from one sample in a study of PD-1 blockade in classical Hodgkin lymphoma. Sequenced by immunoSEQ multiplex PCR; TCRdb stores in-frame clones only, minus some. Here the sample spans 20,000 to 25,000 clones, more than 75% being singletons. Source: peripheral blood mononuclear cells (PBMCs), taken before the fourth cycle of nivolumab. These receptors were collected from a human donor with classical Hodgkin lymphoma. The CDR3 runs from the conserved cysteine through the conserved F or W. The D gene is left open where the match is weak. The size field is filled for only some rows; it gives once, few, many or a size class.

J gene | V gene | clone size | D gene | CDR3 protein | CDR3 DNA
TRBJ2-5 | TRBV15 | . | . | CATSRDPGAGEQYF | TGTGCCACCAGCAGAGATCCAGGGGCGGGGGAGCAGTACTTC
TRBJ2-2 | TRBV6-1 | . | TRBD1 | CASSEDIRRQRGQGMWELFF | TGTGCCAGCAGTGAAGATATACGCCGACAAAGGGGACAGGGGATGTGGGAGCTGTTTTTT
TRBJ2-7 | TRBV9 | few | TRBD2 | CASSEGLAGRVYF | TGTGCCAGCAGCGAGGGACTAGCGGGGAGGGTGTACTTC
TRBJ2-4 | TRBV30 | . | TRBD1 | CAWSRDRVPDKNIQYF | TGTGCCTGGAGTCGAGACAGGGTTCCTGACAAAAACATTCAGTACTTC
TRBJ2-1 | TRBV4-1 | . | TRBD2 | CASSQDSPLAGSPRGEQFF | TGCGCCAGCAGCCAAGATTCTCCTCTAGCGGGATCCCCTCGGGGAGAGCAGTTCTTC
TRBJ2-7 | TRBV27 | . | TRBD2 | CATGTNRYEQYF | TGTGCCACCGGGACTAATCGTTACGAGCAGTACTTC
TRBJ1-4 | TRBV4-2 | . | . | CASSQDNRAGEKLFF | TGTGCCAGCAGCCAAGATAACCGGGCTGGGGAAAAACTGTTTTTT
TRBJ1-1 | TRBV30 | . | . | CALTLGQRTEAFF | TGTGCCTTAACCCTCGGACAGCGCACTGAAGCTTTCTTT
TRBJ1-6 | TRBV5-1 | . | . | CASSPQRGGNSPLHF | TGCGCCAGCAGCCCCCAAAGGGGGGGAAATTCACCCCTCCACTTT
TRBJ1-2 | TRBV11-3 | . | . | CASSNPGYGYTF | TGTGCCAGCAGCAACCCCGGGTATGGCTACACCTTC
TRBJ2-1 | TRBV2 | . | TRBD2 | CASRQAGTHSNEQFF | TGTGCCAGCAGGCAAGCGGGAACCCATAGCAATGAGCAGTTCTTC
TRBJ2-7 | TRBV2 | . | . | CASRLPGPLLEQYF | TGTGCCAGCAGACTTCCGGGACCGTTGCTCGAGCAGTACTTC
TRBJ1-5 | TRBV10-2 | . | . | CASRSGGPSNQPQHF | TGCGCCAGCAGGTCGGGGGGGCCGAGCAATCAGCCCCAGCATTTT
TRBJ1-5 | TRBV6-8 | . | . | CASSLRIGTNQPQHF | TGTGCCAGCAGTTTAAGAATAGGGACCAATCAGCCCCAGCATTTT
TRBJ2-5 | TRBV20-1 | . | . | CSAEYQETQYF | TGCAGTGCGGAATACCAAGAGACCCAGTACTTC
TRBJ2-7 | TRBV29-1 | . | TRBD1 | CSVIQDRGRSYEQYF | TGCAGCGTGATCCAAGACAGGGGACGATCTTACGAGCAGTACTTC
TRBJ1-1 | TRBV2 | few | TRBD1 | CASTGQGNTEAFF | TGTGCCAGCACCGGACAGGGTAACACTGAAGCTTTCTTT
TRBJ2-1 | TRBV9 | . | TRBD1 | CASSGIPGQGRNEQFF | TGTGCCAGCAGCGGCATACCGGGACAGGGCCGCAATGAGCAGTTCTTC
TRBJ2-1 | TRBV19 | . | . | CASSIGWGEQFF | TGTGCCAGTAGTATAGGCTGGGGTGAGCAGTTCTTC
TRBJ2-1 | TRBV18 | . | . | CASSRVGNEQFF | TGTGCCAGCTCACGGGTTGGGAATGAGCAGTTCTTC
TRBJ1-1 | TRBV7-9 | . | . | CASSLSLQGEAFF | TGTGCCAGCAGCTTGAGTCTACAGGGTGAAGCTTTCTTT
TRBJ2-1 | TRBV18 | . | TRBD2 | CASSQLAGGGNEQFF | TGTGCCAGCTCTCAACTAGCGGGAGGAGGAAATGAGCAGTTCTTC
TRBJ1-5 | TRBV19 | . | . | CASSISLVQPQHF | TGTGCCAGTAGTATCAGTCTGGTGCAGCCCCAGCATTTT
TRBJ2-5 | TRBV27 | . | . | CASSLSGSQETQYF | TGTGCCAGCAGTTTATCGGGGAGCCAAGAGACCCAGTACTTC
TRBJ2-6 | TRBV11-2 | . | . | CASSPFASGANVLTF | TGTGCCAGCTCCCCATTCGCTTCTGGGGCCAACGTCCTGACTTTC
TRBJ1-1 | TRBV19 | . | . | CASSINLGTEAFF | TGTGCCAGTAGTATCAACTTAGGGACTGAAGCTTTCTTT
TRBJ1-2 | TRBV5-4 | . | . | CASSPRGGGYGYTF | TGTGCCAGCAGCCCCCGGGGGGGTGGCTATGGCTACACCTTC
TRBJ2-1 | TRBV27 | . | . | CASSLSQTLTYNEQFF | TGTGCCAGCAGTTTATCTCAGACACTCACCTACAATGAGCAGTTCTTC
TRBJ2-7 | TRBV5-8 | . | . | CASSLNGSPEQYF | TGTGCCAGCAGCTTGAACGGGAGCCCCGAGCAGTACTTC
TRBJ2-1 | TRBV2 | . | TRBD2 | CASSRTGTSAENEQFF | TGTGCCAGCAGTAGAACCGGGACTAGCGCTGAGAATGAGCAGTTCTTC
TRBJ2-5 | TRBV28 | . | . | CASTLQGRFGYQETQYF | TGTGCCAGCACCCTACAGGGGAGGTTTGGCTACCAAGAGACCCAGTACTTC
TRBJ1-1 | TRBV9 | . | TRBD1 | CASSARTGGRNTEAFF | TGTGCCAGCAGCGCCCGGACAGGGGGTAGGAACACTGAAGCTTTCTTT
TRBJ1-2 | TRBV9 | . | . | CASSASDTSYGYTF | TGTGCCAGCAGCGCCTCGGACACCTCCTATGGCTACACCTTC
TRBJ2-2 | TRBV6-1 | . | TRBD2 | CASRRGGSGELFF | TGTGCCAGCAGGAGGGGAGGGTCCGGGGAGCTGTTTTTT
TRBJ2-3 | TRBV18 | . | . | CASSPPPTTDTQYF | TGTGCCAGCTCACCACCGCCCACCACAGATACGCAGTATTTT
TRBJ1-2 | TRBV19 | . | . | CASSSGLRTAWGGYTF | TGTGCCAGTAGTTCTGGACTTCGGACAGCGTGGGGCGGCTACACCTTC
TRBJ2-1 | TRBV7-9 | . | . | CASASPSNEQFF | TGTGCCAGCGCCTCCCCCTCAAATGAGCAGTTCTTC
TRBJ2-7 | TRBV21-1 | . | . | CASSRAGRAYEQYF | TGTGCCAGCAGCAGAGCGGGACGGGCCTACGAGCAGTACTTC
TRBJ2-7 | TRBV18 | . | . | CASSPYSGPFSYEQYF | TGTGCCAGCTCACCCTATTCGGGGCCGTTCTCCTACGAGCAGTACTTC
TRBJ2-7 | TRBV19 | . | . | CATTGTGRHSYEQYF | TGTGCCACCACAGGGACCGGGCGACACTCCTACGAGCAGTACTTC
TRBJ1-2 | TRBV27 | few | TRBD1 | CASSLGTGLAYGYTF | TGTGCCAGCAGTTTAGGGACAGGGCTAGCCTATGGCTACACCTTC
TRBJ2-1 | TRBV9 | . | . | CASSVDVGTYNEQFF | TGTGCCAGCAGCGTAGACGTCGGGACCTACAATGAGCAGTTCTTC
TRBJ2-3 | TRBV9 | few | . | CASSPNTDTQYF | TGTGCCAGCAGCCCCAACACAGATACGCAGTATTTT
TRBJ1-1 | TRBV5-1 | . | . | CASSLNTEAFF | TGCGCCAGCAGCTTGAACACCGAAGCTTTCTTT
TRBJ1-1 | TRBV5-1 | . | . | CASRNGQLNTEAFF | TGCGCCAGCAGGAACGGACAGCTTAACACTGAAGCTTTCTTT
TRBJ2-7 | TRBV6-9 | few | . | CASSTGTPASEQYF | TGTGCCAGTTCCACCGGGACCCCCGCCTCCGAGCAGTACTTC
TRBJ2-6 | TRBV7-2 | . | . | CASSLYSASSSGANVLTF | TGTGCCAGCAGCTTATACTCAGCTTCGAGCTCTGGGGCCAACGTCCTGACTTTC
TRBJ2-7 | TRBV5-1 | . | . | CASSSEDGYSYEQYF | TGCGCCAGCAGCTCTGAAGACGGTTACTCCTACGAGCAGTACTTC
TRBJ1-1 | TRBV2 | . | . | CASSEWLNTEAFF | TGTGCCAGCAGTGAGTGGCTGAACACTGAAGCTTTCTTT
TRBJ2-7 | TRBV2 | . | . | CASSPGGVGADEQYF | TGTGCCAGCAGTCCGGGTGGGGTAGGAGCTGACGAGCAGTACTTC
TRBJ1-4 | TRBV5-1 | . | . | CASSSDVIGEKLFF | TGCGCCAGCAGCTCGGACGTTATCGGTGAAAAACTGTTTTTT
TRBJ1-1 | TRBV4-1 | few | TRBD1 | CASSQAQQGVTEAFF | TGCGCCAGCAGCCAAGCACAACAGGGGGTCACTGAAGCTTTCTTT
TRBJ1-4 | TRBV9 | . | . | CASSVGQGFEKLFF | TGTGCCAGCAGCGTAGGGCAGGGGTTCGAAAAACTGTTTTTT
TRBJ1-3 | TRBV29-1 | . | TRBD1 | CSARDRAGNTIYF | TGCAGCGCCAGGGACAGGGCTGGAAACACCATATATTTT
TRBJ1-2 | TRBV4-1 | . | . | CASSQVEGGVGYGYTF | TGCGCCAGCAGCCAAGTAGAAGGGGGTGTAGGGTATGGCTACACCTTC